One TCR beta chain is described in this entry. This clone was observed once. Its antigen remains unidentified. No quality values exist for individual bases; no much larger clone is one base distant. This entry comes from a study of identifying expanded T cells in peripheral blood (dated by TCRdb to between 2017 and 2020). In the study overall: Technical replicates were generated by sequencing separate aliquots of the same genomic DNA pool, with four replicates compared pairwise. Study-level results and caveats: It was expected by the authors that biological variance in healthy repertoires might increase further over much longer intervals, such as months to years. For all healthy donors, the variance in clone template counts between approximately two-week samples rose significantly as total template count increased. The binomial model flagged about 1.3 differentially abundant clones between technical replicates but about 15 over roughly two weeks and around 20 over around four weeks. The beta-binomial model significantly reduced the number of clones called differentially abundant and the false-positive rate across all healthy-donor time intervals.

TCRbeta CDR3 regions were profiled with the immunoSEQ Assay using bias-controlled multiplex PCR amplification of genomic DNA. The paper's processing steps were these. The absolute abundance of each unique TCRbeta CDR3 region was quantified after sequences were collapsed and filtered. Differential abundance was tested with two models: a binomial (Fisher-equivalent) model and a beta-binomial model that adds time-dependent variance fitted from healthy donors. Clones with fewer than 5 combined templates were excluded, and clones with Benjamini-Hochberg FDR below 0.01 were called differentially abundant. Using the form v = (b*log(k)+a)^2, the beta-binomial variance was modeled as a function of the total template count across the two samples. The table was pulled from immuneACCESS by TCRdb, which kept in-frame rearrangements only. Such tables lose some clones; where checked, under half of the loss comes from unresolved V genes, and the rest has no known cause. V, J and clone size reflect that table, while D and trimming were determined from the DNA. The sample profile shows 90,000 to 95,000 clones; nearly 90% of them were found once. Less than 6% of the sample is taken by the ten largest.

V gives up 0 bases and J gives up 5 bases, and the segment between their germline ends measures 12 bases. Taken from cysteine to phenylalanine, the CDR3 has 15 residues. Just the 45-base CDR3 DNA is kept, in frame starting at base 1. CDR1 and CDR2, per the germline V gene, are SGDLS and YYNGEE. No immune events such as infections were documented for the healthy donors during the collection period. To calibrate time-dependent variance in a beta-binomial model of T-cell clone differential abundance, blood repertoires from healthy donors were used as a training cohort. The training cohort was composed of roughly 10 healthy donors, 3 female and 7 male. An age range of roughly 25 to 65 years, with an average of about 43 years, was recorded for the donors. Whole blood from each healthy donor was obtained from a commercial supplier and was collected at three time points 2 to 3 weeks apart. Genomic DNA was extracted from unsorted whole blood for immunosequencing.

The chain is made from TRBV9 and TRBJ1-5, with the D gene too uncertain to name. The receptor was isolated from a person aged 18-70 years in good health. Sequencing was performed on blood. The CDR3 protein sequence reads: CASSVEGWVDQPQHF. The nucleotide sequence is TGTGCCAGCAGCGTAGAGGGATGGGTAGATCAGCCCCAGCATTTT.